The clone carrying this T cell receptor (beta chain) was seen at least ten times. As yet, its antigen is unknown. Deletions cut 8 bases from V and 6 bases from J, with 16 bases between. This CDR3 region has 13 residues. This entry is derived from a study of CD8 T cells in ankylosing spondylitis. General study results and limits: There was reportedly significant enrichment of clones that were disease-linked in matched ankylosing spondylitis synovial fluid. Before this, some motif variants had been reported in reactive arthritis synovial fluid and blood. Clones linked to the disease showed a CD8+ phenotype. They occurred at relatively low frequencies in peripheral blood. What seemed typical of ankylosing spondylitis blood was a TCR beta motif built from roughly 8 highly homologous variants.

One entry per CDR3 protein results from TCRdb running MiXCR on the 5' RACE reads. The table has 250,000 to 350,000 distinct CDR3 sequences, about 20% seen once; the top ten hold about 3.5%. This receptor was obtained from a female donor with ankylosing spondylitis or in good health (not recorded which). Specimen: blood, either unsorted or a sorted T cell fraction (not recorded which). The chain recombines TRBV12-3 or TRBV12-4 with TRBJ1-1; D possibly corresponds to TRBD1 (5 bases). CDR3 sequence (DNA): TGTGCCAGCCGAATCGGGGCTGGGGCTGAAGCTTTCTTT. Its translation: CASRIGAGAEAFF.